The T cell receptor (beta chain) described here comes from a study of blood T cell repertoires in COVID-19. Participant reports of clinical history set cohort assignment. Method: immunoSEQ multiplex PCR; TCRdb's copy keeps in-frame clones and lacks some. This table holds 350,000 to 550,000 clones, 75% to 90% found once. The CDR3 loop spans 13 amino acids. V lost 6 bases, J lost 6 bases, and 7 bases stayed unmatched. In germline, CDR1 is MNHEY, CDR2 SVGAGI. This receptor was taken from a young man who had recovered from COVID-19. V and J are TRBV6-5 and TRBJ2-7; the match to TRBD1 covers 8 bases. The sequencing sample was made of PBMCs or T cells enriched from blood (not recorded which). This CDR3 reads CASRRTGQSEQYF. In nucleotides, the CDR3 is TGTGCCAGCAGGAGGACAGGGCAAAGCGAGCAGTACTTC.